This T cell receptor (beta chain) originates from a study of long-term antiretroviral therapy in people with HIV. Germline-derived CDR1 and CDR2 are SEHNR and FQNEAQ (reference sequence). The CDR3 spans 17 residues. V was shortened by 3 bases and J by 0 bases, with 15 bases between the two germline ends. As to this clone: Its antigen is as yet unknown.

An immunoSEQ assay, version v3.0, was performed at survey level. Sequencing efforts were directed toward roughly 40,000-50,000 T-cell genomes per sample. The data were produced by immunoSEQ multiplex PCR, yet TCRdb's version contains in-frame clones alone and is incomplete. The repertoire consists of under 45,000 clones, with roughly 81% occurring once and the leading ten covering roughly 4.8%. Study-level points and caveats: Whereas controls had wider CDR3 length ranges, HIV repertoires had narrower ones.

Sample: unsorted PBMCs, taken around 2.7 years before starting antiretroviral therapy. The sequence derives from a woman in her 30s with HIV. The chain is built from TRBV7-9 and TRBJ1-5; D is uncertain. DNA of the CDR3: TGTGCCAGCAGCTTGTGGAGGGAGGAAGATAGCAATCAGCCCCAGCATTTT. This gives the protein CASSLWREEDSNQPQHF.